This T cell receptor beta chain is from a study of shared clonotypes between healthy human individuals. The study, taken as a whole, reports: Of the naive CD4 clonotypes, 4% to 5% were shared across a few donors. Naive subsets typically showed greater estimated richness than memory subsets.

On this clone: Its antigen is not identified.

The CDR3 totals 15 residues. With 2 bases clipped from V and 0 bases from J, the junction kept 2 bases outside the gene matches. CDR1 and CDR2 from the germline V gene are SGHNT and YYREEE (reference sequence). 150 to 250 ng DNA, around 30,000 T cell genomes, went into each sorted-subset replicate PCR. Assay used: immunoSEQ multiplex PCR; TCRdb lists only in-frame clones, some missing. The profile shows millions of clones, 85% to 95% of them singletons. Input material: naive CD4+ T cells sorted from blood. Subset defined: CD45RA+ positively selected. The gene calls are TRBV5-4 and TRBJ2-3, with TRBD1 matching 8 bases. The receptor's source is a man younger than 30 in good health. CDR3 nucleotides: TGTGCCAGCAGCTTAACAGGGGGGAGCACAGATACGCAGTATTTT. This encodes CASSLTGGSTDTQYF.